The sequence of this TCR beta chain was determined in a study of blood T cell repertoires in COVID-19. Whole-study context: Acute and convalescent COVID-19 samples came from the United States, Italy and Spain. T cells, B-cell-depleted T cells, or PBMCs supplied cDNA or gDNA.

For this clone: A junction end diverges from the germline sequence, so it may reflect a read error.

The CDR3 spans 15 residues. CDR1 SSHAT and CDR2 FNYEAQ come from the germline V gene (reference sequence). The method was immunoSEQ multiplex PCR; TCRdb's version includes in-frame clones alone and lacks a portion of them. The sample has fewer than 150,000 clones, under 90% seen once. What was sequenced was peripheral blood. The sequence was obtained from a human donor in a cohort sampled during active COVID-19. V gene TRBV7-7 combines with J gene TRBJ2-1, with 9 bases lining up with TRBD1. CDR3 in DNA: TGTGCTAGCAGCTTGCAAGAGGGACAGGGAAATGAGCAGTTCTTC. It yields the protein CASSLQEGQGNEQFF. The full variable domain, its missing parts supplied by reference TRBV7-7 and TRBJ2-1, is GAGVSQSPRYKVTKRGQDVTLRCDPISSHATLYWYQQALGQGPEFLTYFNYEAQPDKSGLPSDRFSAERPEGSISTLTIQRTEQRDSAMYRCASSLQEGQGNEQFFGPGTRLTVL.